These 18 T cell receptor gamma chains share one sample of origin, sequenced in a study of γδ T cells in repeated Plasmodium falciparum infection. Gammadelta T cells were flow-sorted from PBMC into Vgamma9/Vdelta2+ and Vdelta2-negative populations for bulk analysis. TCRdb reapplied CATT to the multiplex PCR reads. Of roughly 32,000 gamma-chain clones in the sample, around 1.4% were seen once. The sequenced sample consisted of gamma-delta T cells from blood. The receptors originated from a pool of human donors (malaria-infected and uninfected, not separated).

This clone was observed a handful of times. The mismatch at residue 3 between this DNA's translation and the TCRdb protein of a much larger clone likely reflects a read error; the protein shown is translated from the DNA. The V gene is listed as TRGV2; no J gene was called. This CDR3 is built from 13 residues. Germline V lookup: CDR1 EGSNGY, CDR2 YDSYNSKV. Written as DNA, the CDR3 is TGTGCCTCCTGGGACGGGACCAGGGGCCAGTTGTTCTTT. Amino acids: CASWDGTRGQLFF.

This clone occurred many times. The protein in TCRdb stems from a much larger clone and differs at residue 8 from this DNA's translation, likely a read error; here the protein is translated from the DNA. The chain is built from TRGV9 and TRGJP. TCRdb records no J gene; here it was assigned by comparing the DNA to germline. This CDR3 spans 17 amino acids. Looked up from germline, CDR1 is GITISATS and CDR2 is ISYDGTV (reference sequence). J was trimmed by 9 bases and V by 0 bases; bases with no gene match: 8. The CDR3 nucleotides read TGTGCCTTGTGGGAGGTGCACGCTGGGTTGGGCAAAAAAATCAAGGTATTT. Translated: CALWEVHAGLGKKIKVF.

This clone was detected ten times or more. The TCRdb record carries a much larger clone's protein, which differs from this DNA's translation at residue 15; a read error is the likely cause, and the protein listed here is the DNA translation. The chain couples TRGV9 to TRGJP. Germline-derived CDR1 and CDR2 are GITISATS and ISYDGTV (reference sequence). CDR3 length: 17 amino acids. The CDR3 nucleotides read TGTGCCTTGTGGGAGGTCCCAACCGAGTTGGGCAAAAAAATCGAGGTATTT. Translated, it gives CALWEVPTELGKKIEVF.

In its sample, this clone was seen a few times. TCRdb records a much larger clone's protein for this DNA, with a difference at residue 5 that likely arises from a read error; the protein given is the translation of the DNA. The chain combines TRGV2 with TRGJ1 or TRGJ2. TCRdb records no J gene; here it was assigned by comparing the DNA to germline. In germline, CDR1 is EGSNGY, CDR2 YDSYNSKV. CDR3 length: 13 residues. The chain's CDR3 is CATWNGPQYKKLF. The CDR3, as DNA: TGTGCCACCTGGAACGGGCCGCAATATAAGAAACTCTTT.

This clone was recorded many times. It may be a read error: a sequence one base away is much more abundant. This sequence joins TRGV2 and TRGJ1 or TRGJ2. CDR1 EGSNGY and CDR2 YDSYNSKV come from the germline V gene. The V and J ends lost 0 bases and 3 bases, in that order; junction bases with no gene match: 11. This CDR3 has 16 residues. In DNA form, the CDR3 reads TGTGCCACCTGGGACGGGCATCGACGGGGTTATTATAAGAAACTCTTT. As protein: CATWDGHRRGYYKKLF.

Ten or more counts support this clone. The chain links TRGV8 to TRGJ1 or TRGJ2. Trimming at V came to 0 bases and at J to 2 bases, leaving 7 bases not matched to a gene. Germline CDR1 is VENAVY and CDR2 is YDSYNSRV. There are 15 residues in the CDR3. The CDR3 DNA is TGTGCCACCTGGGATAGGCCGGGAGATTATTATAAGAAACTCTTT. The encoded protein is CATWDRPGDYYKKLF.

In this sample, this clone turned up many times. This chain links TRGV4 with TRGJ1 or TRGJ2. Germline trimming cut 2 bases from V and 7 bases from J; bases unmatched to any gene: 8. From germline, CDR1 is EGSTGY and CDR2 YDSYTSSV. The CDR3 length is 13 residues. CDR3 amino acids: CATWDALRYKKLF. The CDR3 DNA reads TGTGCCACCTGGGATGCGTTAAGATATAAGAAACTCTTT.

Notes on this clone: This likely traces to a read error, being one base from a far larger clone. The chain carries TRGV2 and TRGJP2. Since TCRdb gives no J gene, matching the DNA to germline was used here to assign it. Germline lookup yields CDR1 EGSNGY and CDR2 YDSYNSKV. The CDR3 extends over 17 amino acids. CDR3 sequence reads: CATWDGPPYSSDWIKTF. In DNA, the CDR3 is TGTGCCACCTGGGACGGGCCCCCCTATAGTAGTGACTGGATCAAGACGTTT.

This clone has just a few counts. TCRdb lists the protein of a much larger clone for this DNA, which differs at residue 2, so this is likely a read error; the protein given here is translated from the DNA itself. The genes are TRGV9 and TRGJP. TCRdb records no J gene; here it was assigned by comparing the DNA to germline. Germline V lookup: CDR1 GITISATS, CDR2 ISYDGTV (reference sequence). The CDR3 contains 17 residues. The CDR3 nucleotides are TGTACCTTGTGGGATAACCTAAACGGGTTGGGCAAAAAAATCAAGGTATTT. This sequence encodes CTLWDNLNGLGKKIKVF.

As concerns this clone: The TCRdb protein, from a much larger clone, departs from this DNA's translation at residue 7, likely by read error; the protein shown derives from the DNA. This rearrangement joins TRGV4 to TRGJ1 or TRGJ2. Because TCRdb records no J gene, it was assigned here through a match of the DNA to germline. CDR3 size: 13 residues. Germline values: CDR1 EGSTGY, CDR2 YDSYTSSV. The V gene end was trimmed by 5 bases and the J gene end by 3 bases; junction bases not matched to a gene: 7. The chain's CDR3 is CATWVTSYYKKLF. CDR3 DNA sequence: TGTGCCACCTGGGTTACGAGTTATTATAAGAAACTCTTT.

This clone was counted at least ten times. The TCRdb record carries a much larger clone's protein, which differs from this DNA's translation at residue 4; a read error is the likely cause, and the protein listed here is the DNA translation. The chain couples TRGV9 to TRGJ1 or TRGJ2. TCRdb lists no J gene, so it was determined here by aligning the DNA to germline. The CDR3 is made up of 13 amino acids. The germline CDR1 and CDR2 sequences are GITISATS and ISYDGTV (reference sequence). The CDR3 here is CALREAVRYKKLF. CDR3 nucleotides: TGTGCCTTGCGGGAGGCCGTCCGGTATAAGAAACTCTTT.

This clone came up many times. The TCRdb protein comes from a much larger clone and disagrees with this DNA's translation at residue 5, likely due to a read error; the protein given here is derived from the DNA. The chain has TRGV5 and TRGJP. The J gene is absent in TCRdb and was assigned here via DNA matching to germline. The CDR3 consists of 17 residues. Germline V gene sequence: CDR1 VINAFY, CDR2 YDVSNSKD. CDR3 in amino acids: CATWGRPQELGKKIKVF. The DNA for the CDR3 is TGTGCCACCTGGGGCAGGCCCCAAGAGTTGGGCAAAAAAATCAAGGTATTT.

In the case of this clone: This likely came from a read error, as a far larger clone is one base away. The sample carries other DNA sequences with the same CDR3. The CDR3 spells CATWDGRGKKKLF. The CDR3 DNA is TGTGCCACCTGGGACGGGCGAGGTAAAAAGAAACTCTTT. V is TRGV2 and J is TRGJ1 or TRGJ2. Germline lookup yields CDR1 EGSNGY and CDR2 YDSYNSKV. V shed 0 bases, J shed 10 bases, and the junction held 9 bases outside the gene matches. The CDR3 consists of 13 residues.

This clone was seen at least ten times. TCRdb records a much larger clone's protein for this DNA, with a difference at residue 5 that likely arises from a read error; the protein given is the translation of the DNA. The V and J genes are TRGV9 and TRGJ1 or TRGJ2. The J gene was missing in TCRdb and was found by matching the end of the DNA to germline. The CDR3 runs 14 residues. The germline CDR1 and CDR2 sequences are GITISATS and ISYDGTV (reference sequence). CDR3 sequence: CALWVVQAYYKKLF. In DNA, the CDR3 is TGTGCCTTGTGGGTGGTGCAGGCTTATTATAAGAAACTCTTT.

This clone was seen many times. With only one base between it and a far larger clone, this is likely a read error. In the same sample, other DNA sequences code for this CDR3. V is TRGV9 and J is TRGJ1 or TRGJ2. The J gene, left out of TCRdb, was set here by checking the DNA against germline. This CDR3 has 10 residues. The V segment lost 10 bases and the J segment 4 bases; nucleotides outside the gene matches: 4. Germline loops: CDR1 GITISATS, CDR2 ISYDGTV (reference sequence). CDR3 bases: TGTGCCTTAAAGTATTATAAGAAACTCTTT. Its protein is CALKYYKKLF.

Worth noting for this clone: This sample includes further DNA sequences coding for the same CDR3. This chain's CDR3 is CATWDPALLGYKKLF. In nucleotides, the CDR3 is TGTGCCACCTGGGATCCGGCGTTATTAGGATATAAGAAACTCTTT. The chain employs TRGV8 and TRGJ1 or TRGJ2. TCRdb records no J gene; here it was assigned by comparing the DNA to germline. Germline loops: CDR1 VENAVY, CDR2 YDSYNSRV. V trimming: 3 bases; J trimming: 7 bases; junction bases outside the gene matches: 15. The CDR3 totals 15 residues.

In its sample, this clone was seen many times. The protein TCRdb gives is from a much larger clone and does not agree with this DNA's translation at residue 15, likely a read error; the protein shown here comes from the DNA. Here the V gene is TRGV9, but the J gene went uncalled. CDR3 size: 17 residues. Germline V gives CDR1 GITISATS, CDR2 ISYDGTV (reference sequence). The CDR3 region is CALWESSQELGKKIEVF. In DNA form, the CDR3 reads TGTGCCTTGTGGGAGTCCTCCCAAGAGTTGGGCAAAAAAATCGAGGTATTT.

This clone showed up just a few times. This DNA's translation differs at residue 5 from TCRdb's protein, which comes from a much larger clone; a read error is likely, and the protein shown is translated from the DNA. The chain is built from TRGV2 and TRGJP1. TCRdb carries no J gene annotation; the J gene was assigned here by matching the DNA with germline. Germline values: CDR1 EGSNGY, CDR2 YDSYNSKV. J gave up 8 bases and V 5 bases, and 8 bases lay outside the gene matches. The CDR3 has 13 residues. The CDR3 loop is CATWGAQGWFKIF. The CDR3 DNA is TGTGCCACCTGGGGCGCGCAAGGTTGGTTCAAGATATTT.